What follows describes a single T cell receptor beta chain. This entry is derived from a study of T cell changes during pregnancy in multiple sclerosis. Germline-derived CDR1 and CDR2 are ENHRY and SYGVKD. CDR3 length: 17 residues. The V segment lost 6 bases and the J segment 8 bases; nucleotides outside the gene matches: 16. The data were produced by immunoSEQ multiplex PCR, yet TCRdb's version contains in-frame clones alone and is incomplete. Of 15,000 or so clones in the sample, 93% were seen once. The clonotype was recovered from a female donor in good health, enrolled as a control in a pregnancy study. The sequences come from peripheral blood, collected in the second trimester of pregnancy. The chain links TRBV10-3 to TRBJ2-2, with 9 bases aligning to TRBD1. CDR3 in DNA: TGTGCCATCAGCACCTACAGGGGGCCTACGAGCGGAGGGGAGCTGTTTTTT. Encoded protein: CAISTYRGPTSGGELFF.